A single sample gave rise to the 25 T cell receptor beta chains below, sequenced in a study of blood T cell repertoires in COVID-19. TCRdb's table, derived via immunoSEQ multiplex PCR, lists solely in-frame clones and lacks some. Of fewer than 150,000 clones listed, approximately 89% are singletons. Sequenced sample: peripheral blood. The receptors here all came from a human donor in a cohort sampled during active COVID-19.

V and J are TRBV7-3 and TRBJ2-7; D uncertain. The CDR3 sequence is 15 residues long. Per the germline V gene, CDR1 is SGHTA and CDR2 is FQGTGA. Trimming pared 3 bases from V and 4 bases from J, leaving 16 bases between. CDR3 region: CASSLAHSPGYEQYF. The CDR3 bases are TGTGCCAGCAGCTTGGCGCACTCCCCAGGATACGAGCAGTACTTC. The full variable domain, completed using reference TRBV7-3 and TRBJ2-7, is GAGVSQTPSNKVTEKGKYVELRCDPISGHTALYWYRQSLGQGPEFLIYFQGTGAADDSGLPNDRFFAVRPEGSVSTLKIQRTERGDSAVYLCASSLAHSPGYEQYFGPGTRLTVT.

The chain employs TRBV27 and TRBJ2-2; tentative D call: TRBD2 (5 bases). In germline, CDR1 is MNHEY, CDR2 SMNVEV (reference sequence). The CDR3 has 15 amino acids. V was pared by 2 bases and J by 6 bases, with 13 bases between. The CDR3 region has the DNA TGTGCCAGCAGTTTAGCCGGGGTAGGACCCGGGGAGCTGTTTTTT. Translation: CASSLAGVGPGELFF.

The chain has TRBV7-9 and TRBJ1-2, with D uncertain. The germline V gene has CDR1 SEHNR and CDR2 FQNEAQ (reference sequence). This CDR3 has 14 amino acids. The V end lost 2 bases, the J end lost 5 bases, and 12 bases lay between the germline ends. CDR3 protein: CASSLSPSAYGYTF. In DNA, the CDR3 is TGTGCCAGCAGCTTATCCCCTAGTGCTTATGGCTACACCTTC.

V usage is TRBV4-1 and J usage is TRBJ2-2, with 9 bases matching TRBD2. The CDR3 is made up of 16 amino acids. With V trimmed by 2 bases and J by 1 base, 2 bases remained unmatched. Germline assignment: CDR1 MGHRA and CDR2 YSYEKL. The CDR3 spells CASSQLSGGNTGELFF. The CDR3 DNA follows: TGCGCCAGCAGCCAACTTAGCGGGGGGAACACCGGGGAGCTGTTTTTT.

Here the CDR3 reads CASSGGLHSGANVLTF. In DNA form, the CDR3 reads TGTGCCAGCAGCGGGGGACTGCACTCTGGGGCCAACGTCCTGACTTTC. The V and J genes are TRBV9 and TRBJ2-6; D is possibly TRBD2 (6 bases). The CDR3 totals 16 residues. Germline-derived CDR1 and CDR2 are SGDLS and YYNGEE. The germline V and J ends were trimmed by 3 bases and 0 bases, with 10 bases remaining between them.

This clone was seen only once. The CDR3 region has the DNA TGCGCCAGCAGCCCTCCCGGGGGGCGGGGAGAGACCCAGTACTTC. It encodes CASSPPGGRGETQYF. The rearrangement links TRBV5-1 to TRBJ2-5, with a possible D match to TRBD2 (7 bases). There are 15 residues in the CDR3. Trimming removed 4 bases from V and 4 bases from J, with 17 bases in between. CDR1 and CDR2 (germline): SGHRS, YFSETQ. The full variable domain, with the rest looked up from reference TRBV5-1 and TRBJ2-5, is KAGVTQTPRYLIKTRGQQVTLSCSPISGHRSVSWYQQTPGQGLQFLFEYFSETQRNKGNFPGRFSGRQFSNSRSEMNVSTLELGDSALYLCASSPPGGRGETQYFGPGTRLLVL.

CDR3 protein: CATSREQGAEQYF. The DNA of the CDR3 is TGTGCCACCAGCAGAGAACAGGGGGCCGAGCAGTACTTC. The chain has TRBV15 and TRBJ2-7; 9 bases are shared with TRBD1. The germline gives CDR1 LNHNV, CDR2 YYDKDF (reference sequence). The V gene end was trimmed by 0 bases and the J gene end by 6 bases; junction bases not matched to a gene: 0. The CDR3 contains 13 residues.

CDR3 nucleotide sequence: TGCGCCAGCCTCCCGCAGGGGACAATGAACACTGAAGCTTTCTTT. Protein sequence: CASLPQGTMNTEAFF. V gene TRBV10-1 combines with J gene TRBJ1-1, with D possibly being TRBD1 (6 bases). Germline V gives CDR1 WNHNN, CDR2 SYGVQD (reference sequence). This CDR3 is 15 amino acids long. Trimming removed 8 bases at V and 0 bases at J, with 16 bases between.

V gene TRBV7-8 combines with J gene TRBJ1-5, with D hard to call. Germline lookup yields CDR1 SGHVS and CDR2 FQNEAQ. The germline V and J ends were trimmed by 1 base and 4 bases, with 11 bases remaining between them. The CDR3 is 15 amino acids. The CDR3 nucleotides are TGTGCCAGCAGCTTAGGGAGCTCTGGGAATCAGCCCCAGCATTTT. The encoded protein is CASSLGSSGNQPQHF.

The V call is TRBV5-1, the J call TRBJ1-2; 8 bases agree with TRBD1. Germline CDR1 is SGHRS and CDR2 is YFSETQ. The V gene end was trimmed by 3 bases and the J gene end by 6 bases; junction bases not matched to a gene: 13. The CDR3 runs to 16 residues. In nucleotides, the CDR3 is TGCGCCAGCAGCTCCGGGACAGGCCCCGACAAGGATGGCTACACCTTC. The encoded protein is CASSSGTGPDKDGYTF.

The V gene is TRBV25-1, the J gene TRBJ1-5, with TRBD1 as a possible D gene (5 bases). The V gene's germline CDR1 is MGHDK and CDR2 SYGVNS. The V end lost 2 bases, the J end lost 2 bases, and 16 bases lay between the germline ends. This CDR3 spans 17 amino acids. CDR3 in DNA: TGTGCCAGCAGTGAAGTTTTTGGGGGGTCGGGCAATCAGCCCCAGCATTTT. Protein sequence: CASSEVFGGSGNQPQHF. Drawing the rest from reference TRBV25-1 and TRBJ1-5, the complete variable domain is EADIYQTPRYLVIGTGKKITLECSQTMGHDKMYWYQQDPGMELHLIHYSYGVNSTEKGDLSSESTVSRIRTEHFPLTLESARPSHTSQYLCASSEVFGGSGNQPQHFGDGTRLSIL.

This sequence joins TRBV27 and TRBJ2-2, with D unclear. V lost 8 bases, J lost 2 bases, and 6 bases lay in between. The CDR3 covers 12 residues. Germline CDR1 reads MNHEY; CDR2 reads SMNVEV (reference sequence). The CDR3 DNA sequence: TGTGCCAGCGGAGAAAACACCGGGGAGCTGTTTTTT. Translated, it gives CASGENTGELFF.

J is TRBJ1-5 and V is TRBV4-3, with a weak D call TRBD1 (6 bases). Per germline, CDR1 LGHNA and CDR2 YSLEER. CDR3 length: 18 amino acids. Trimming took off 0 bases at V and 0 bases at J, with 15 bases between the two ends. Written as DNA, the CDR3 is TGCGCCAGCAGCCAAGAATTAGGACAGCCTTATAGCAATCAGCCCCAGCATTTT. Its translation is CASSQELGQPYSNQPQHF.

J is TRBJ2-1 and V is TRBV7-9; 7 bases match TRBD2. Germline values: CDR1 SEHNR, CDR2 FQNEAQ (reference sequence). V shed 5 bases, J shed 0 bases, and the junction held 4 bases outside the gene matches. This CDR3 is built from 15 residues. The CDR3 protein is CASSPPSGSYNEQFF. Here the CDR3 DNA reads TGTGCCAGCAGCCCCCCTAGCGGCTCCTACAATGAGCAGTTCTTC. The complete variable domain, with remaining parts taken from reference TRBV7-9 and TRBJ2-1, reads DTGVSQNPRHKITKRGQNVTFRCDPISEHNRLYWYRQTLGQGPEFLTYFQNEAQLEKSRLLSDRFSAERPKGSFSTLEIQRTEQGDSAMYLCASSPPSGSYNEQFFGPGTRLTVL.

The CDR3: CASSPPTGRETPLHF. The CDR3 DNA is TGTGCCAGCAGCCCTCCGACAGGGCGAGAAACACCCCTCCACTTT. The gene calls are TRBV7-2 and TRBJ1-6, with 7 bases matching TRBD1. This CDR3 contains 15 residues. V gave up 5 bases and J gave up 11 bases; unmatched junction bases: 12. Germline values: CDR1 SGHTA, CDR2 FQGNSA.

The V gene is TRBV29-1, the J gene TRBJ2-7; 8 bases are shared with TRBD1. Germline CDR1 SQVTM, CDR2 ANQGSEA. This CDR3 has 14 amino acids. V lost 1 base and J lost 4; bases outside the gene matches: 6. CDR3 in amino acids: CSVEGLTGGYEQYF. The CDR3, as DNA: TGCAGCGTTGAAGGACTTACAGGGGGATACGAGCAGTACTTC.

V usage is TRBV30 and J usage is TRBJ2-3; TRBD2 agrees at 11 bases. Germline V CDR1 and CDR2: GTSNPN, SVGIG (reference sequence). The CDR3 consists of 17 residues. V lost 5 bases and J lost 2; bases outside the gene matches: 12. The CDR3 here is CAWSIGATSGATDTQYF. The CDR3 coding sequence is TGTGCCTGGTCAATTGGGGCGACTAGCGGGGCCACAGATACGCAGTATTTT.

CDR3 sequence (DNA): TGCGCCAGCATGGAGGGAGTCAGCACAGATACGCAGTATTTT. It translates to CASMEGVSTDTQYF. The genes are TRBV5-1 and TRBJ2-3, with D perhaps matching TRBD2 (6 bases). This CDR3 is 14 amino acids long. Per germline, CDR1 SGHRS and CDR2 YFSETQ. V lost 6 bases to trimming and J lost 0 bases, with 11 bases between them.

CDR3 sequence (DNA): TGCGCCAGCAGCCAAGGTGTACGAGTGAACACTGAAGCTTTCTTT. Encoded protein: CASSQGVRVNTEAFF. This chain uses TRBV4-1 with TRBJ1-1; D is unclear. Germline assignment: CDR1 MGHRA and CDR2 YSYEKL. The germline V and J ends were trimmed by 1 base and 0 bases, with 9 bases remaining between them. The CDR3 totals 15 residues.

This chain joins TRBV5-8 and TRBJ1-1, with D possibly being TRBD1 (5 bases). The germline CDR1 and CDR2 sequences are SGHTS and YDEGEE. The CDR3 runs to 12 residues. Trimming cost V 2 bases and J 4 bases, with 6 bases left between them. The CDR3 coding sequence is TGTGCCAGCAGCTTAAGGGGCACTGAAGCTTTCTTT. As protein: CASSLRGTEAFF.

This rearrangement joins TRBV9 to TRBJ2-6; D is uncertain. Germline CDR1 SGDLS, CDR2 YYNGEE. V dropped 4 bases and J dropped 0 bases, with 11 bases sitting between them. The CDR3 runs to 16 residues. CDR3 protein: CASSPSTSSGANVLTF. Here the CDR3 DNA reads TGTGCCAGCAGCCCCTCGACAAGCTCTGGGGCCAACGTCCTGACTTTC.

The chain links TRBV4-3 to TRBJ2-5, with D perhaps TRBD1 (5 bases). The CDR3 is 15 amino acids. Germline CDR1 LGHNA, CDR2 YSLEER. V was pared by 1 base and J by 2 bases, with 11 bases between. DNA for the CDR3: TGCGCCAGCAGCCAAGCTTACAGGCCACAAGAGACCCAGTACTTC. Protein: CASSQAYRPQETQYF.

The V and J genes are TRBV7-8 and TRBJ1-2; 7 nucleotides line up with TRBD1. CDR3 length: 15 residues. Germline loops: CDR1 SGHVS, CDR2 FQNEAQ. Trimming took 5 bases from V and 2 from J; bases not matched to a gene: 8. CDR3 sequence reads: CASSPTKGQNYGYTF. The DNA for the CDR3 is TGTGCCAGCAGCCCGACTAAGGGACAGAACTATGGCTACACCTTC.

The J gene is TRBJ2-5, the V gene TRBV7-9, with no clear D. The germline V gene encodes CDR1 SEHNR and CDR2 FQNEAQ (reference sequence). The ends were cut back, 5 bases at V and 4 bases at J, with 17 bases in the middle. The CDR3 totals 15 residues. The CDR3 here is CASSLGDFDGETQYF. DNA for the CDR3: TGTGCCAGCAGCCTAGGCGACTTTGATGGAGAGACCCAGTACTTC.

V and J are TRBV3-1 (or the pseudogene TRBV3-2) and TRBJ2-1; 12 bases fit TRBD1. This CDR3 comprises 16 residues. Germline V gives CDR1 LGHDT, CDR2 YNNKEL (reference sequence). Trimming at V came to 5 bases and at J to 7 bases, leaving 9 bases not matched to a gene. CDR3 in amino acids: CASSSLGTGGLNEQFF. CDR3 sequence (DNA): TGTGCCAGCAGCTCCCTTGGGACAGGGGGCTTGAATGAGCAGTTCTTC.